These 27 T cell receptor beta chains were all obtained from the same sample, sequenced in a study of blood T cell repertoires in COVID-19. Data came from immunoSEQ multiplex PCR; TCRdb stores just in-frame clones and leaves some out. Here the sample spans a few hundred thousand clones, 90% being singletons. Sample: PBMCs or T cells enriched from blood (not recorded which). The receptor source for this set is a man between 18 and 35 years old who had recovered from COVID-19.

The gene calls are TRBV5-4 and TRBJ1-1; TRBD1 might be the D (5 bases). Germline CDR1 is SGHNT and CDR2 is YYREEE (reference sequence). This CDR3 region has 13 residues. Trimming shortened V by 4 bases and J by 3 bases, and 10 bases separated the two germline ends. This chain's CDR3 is CASSGGTDTEAFF. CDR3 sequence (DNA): TGTGCCAGCAGCGGAGGGACCGACACTGAAGCTTTCTTT.

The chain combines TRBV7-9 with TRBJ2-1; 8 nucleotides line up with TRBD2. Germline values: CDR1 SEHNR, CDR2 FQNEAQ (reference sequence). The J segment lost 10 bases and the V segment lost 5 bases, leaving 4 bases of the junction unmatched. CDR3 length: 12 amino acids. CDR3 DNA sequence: TGTGCCAGCAGCCTCACTAGCGGCGAGCAGTTCTTC. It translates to CASSLTSGEQFF.

CDR3 in amino acids: CAWSVGSDTYEQYF. The CDR3 DNA follows: TGTGCCTGGAGTGTCGGTTCCGACACTTACGAGCAGTACTTC. V and J are TRBV30 and TRBJ2-7; no firm D call. Germline V gene data show CDR1 as GTSNPN and CDR2 as SVGIG (reference sequence). This CDR3 region has 14 residues. The germline V and J ends were trimmed by 0 bases and 4 bases, with 13 bases remaining between them.

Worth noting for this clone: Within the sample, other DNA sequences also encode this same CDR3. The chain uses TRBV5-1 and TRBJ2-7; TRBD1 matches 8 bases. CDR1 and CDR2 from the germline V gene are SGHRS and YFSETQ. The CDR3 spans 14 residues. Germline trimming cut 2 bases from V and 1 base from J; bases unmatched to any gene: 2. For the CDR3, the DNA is TGCGCCAGCAGCTTCGGGACAGGTTCCTACGAGCAGTACTTC. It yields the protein CASSFGTGSYEQYF.

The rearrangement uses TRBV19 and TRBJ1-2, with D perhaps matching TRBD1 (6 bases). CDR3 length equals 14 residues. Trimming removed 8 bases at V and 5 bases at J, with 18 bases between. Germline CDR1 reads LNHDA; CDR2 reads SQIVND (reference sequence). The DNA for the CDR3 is TGTGCCAGTGGCCCCCCGGGACATATGTATGGCTACACCTTC. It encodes CASGPPGHMYGYTF.

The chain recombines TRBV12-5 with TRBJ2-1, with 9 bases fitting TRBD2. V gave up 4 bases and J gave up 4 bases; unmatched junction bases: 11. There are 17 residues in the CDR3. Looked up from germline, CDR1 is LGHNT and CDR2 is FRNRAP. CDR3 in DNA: TGTGCTAGTGGTTCCCGAACAGCGGGAGGTATATACAATGAGCAGTTCTTC. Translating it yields CASGSRTAGGIYNEQFF.

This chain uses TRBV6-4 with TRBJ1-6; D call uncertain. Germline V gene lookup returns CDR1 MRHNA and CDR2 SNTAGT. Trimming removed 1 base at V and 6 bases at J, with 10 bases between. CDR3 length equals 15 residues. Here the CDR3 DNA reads TGTGCCAGCAGTGACTACGACGGAGGTAATTCACCCCTCCACTTT. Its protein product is CASSDYDGGNSPLHF.

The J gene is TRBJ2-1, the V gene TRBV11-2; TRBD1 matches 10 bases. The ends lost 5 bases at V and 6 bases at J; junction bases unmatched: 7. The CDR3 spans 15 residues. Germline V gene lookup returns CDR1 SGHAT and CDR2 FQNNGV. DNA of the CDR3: TGTGCCAGCAGCGTAGCCGGGACAGGGGTCAATGAGCAGTTCTTC. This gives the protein CASSVAGTGVNEQFF.

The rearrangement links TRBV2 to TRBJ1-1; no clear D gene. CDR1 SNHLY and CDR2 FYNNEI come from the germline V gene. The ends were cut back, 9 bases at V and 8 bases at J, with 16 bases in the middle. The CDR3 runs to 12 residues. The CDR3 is CASYKEEREAFF. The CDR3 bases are TGTGCCAGTTATAAGGAGGAGCGGGAAGCTTTCTTT.

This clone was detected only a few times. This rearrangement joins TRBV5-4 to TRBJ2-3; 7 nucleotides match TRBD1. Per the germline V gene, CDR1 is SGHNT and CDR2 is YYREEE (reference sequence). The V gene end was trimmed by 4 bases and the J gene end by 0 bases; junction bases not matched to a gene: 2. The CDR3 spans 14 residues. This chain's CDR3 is CASSPDRSTDTQYF. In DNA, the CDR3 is TGTGCCAGCAGCCCGGACAGGAGCACAGATACGCAGTATTTT.

CDR3 residues: CASGALVTDTQYF. In DNA form, the CDR3 reads TGTGCCAGCGGGGCGCTGGTCACAGATACGCAGTATTTT. The chain is built from TRBV25-1 and TRBJ2-3, with D possibly being TRBD1 (5 bases). V was clipped by 8 bases and J by 2 bases, with 11 bases between them. Per germline, CDR1 MGHDK and CDR2 SYGVNS. CDR3 size: 13 residues.

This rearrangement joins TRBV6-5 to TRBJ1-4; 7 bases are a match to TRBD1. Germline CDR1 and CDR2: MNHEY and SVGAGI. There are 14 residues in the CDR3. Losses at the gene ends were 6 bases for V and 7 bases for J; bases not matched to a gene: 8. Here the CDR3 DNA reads TGTGCCAGCAGCCCGACAGGGAGGCCTGAAAAACTGTTTTTT. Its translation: CASSPTGRPEKLFF.

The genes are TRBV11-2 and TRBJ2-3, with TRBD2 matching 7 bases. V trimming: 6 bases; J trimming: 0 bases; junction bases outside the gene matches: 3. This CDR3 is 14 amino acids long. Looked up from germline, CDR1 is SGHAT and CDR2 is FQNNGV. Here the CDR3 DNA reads TGTGCCAGCAGACCGGGACTAAGCACAGATACGCAGTATTTT. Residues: CASRPGLSTDTQYF.

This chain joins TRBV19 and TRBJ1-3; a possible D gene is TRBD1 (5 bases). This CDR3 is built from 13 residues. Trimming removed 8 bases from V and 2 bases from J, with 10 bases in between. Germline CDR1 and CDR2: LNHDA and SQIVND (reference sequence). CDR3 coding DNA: TGTGCCAGTGGGACTTCTGCTGGAAACACCATATATTTT. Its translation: CASGTSAGNTIYF.

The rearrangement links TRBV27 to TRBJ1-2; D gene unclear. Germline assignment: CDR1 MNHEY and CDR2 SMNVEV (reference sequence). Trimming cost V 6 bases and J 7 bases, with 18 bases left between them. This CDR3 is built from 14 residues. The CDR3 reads CASRWAPGDSGYTF. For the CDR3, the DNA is TGTGCCAGCAGGTGGGCCCCCGGGGATTCTGGCTACACCTTC.

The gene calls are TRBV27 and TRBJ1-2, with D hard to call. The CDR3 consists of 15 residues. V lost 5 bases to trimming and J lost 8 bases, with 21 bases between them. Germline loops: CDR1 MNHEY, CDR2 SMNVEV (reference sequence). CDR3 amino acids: CASSPTLLETRGYTF. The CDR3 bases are TGTGCCAGCAGTCCAACACTCTTGGAAACTAGGGGCTACACCTTC.

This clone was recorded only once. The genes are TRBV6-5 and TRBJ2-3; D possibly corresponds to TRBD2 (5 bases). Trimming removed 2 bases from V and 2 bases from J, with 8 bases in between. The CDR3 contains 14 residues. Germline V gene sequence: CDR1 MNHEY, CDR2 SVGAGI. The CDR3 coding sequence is TGTGCCAGCAGTTACACCGGGGACACAGATACGCAGTATTTT. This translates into CASSYTGDTDTQYF.

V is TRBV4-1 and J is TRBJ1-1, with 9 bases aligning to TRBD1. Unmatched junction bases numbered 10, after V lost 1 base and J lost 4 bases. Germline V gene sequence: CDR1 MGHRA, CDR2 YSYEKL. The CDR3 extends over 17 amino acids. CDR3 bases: TGCGCCAGCAGCCAAGGTCCCGGGACAGGGTTCGGCACTGAAGCTTTCTTT. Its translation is CASSQGPGTGFGTEAFF.

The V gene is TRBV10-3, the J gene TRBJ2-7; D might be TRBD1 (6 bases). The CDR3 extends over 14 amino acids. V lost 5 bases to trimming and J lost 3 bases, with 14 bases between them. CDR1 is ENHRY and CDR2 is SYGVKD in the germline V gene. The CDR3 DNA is TGTGCCATCAGTAACCGACAGGCACACTACGAGCAGTACTTC. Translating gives CAISNRQAHYEQYF.

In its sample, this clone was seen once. Here the CDR3 DNA reads TGTGCCAGCAGCCAAGATCTGGGGCAGGGGGCTAAGGAGGCCAAAAACATTCAGTACTTC. It codes for CASSQDLGQGAKEAKNIQYF. J is TRBJ2-4 and V is TRBV3-1 (or the pseudogene TRBV3-2); 8 nucleotides line up with TRBD1. CDR3 length: 20 residues. The V gene's germline CDR1 is LGHDT and CDR2 YNNKEL (reference sequence). Trimming cost V 0 bases and J 1 base; bases outside gene matches: 14.

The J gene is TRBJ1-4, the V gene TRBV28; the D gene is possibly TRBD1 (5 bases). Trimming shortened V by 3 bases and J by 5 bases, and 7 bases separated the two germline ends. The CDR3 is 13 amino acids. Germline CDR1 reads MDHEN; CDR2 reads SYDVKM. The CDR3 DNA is TGTGCCAGCAGTTTCTCAGGGAATGAAAAACTGTTTTTT. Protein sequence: CASSFSGNEKLFF. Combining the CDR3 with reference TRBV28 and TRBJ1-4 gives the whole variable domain DVKVTQSSRYLVKRTGEKVFLECVQDMDHENMFWYRQDPGLGLRLIYFSYDVKMKEKGDIPEGYSVSREKKERFSLILESASTNQTSMYLCASSFSGNEKLFFGSGTQLSVL.

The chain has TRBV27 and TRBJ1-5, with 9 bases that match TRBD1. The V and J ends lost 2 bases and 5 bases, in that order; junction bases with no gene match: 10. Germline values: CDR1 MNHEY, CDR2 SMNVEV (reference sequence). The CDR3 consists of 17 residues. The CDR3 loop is CASSLTPSGTGYQPQHF. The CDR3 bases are TGTGCCAGCAGTTTAACCCCGTCAGGGACAGGGTATCAGCCCCAGCATTTT.

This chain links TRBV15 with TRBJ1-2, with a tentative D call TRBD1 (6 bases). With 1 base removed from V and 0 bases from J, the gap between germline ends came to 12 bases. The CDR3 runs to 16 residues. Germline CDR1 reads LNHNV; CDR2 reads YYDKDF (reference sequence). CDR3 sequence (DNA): TGTGCCACCAGCAGAGGAGTACAGGGTCCTAACTATGGCTACACCTTC. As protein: CATSRGVQGPNYGYTF.

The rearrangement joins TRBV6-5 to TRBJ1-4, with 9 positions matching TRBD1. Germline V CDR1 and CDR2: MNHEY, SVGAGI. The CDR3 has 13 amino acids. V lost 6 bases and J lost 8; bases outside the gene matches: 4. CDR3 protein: CASRKTGGEKLFF. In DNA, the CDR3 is TGTGCCAGCAGGAAGACAGGGGGGGAAAAACTGTTTTTT.

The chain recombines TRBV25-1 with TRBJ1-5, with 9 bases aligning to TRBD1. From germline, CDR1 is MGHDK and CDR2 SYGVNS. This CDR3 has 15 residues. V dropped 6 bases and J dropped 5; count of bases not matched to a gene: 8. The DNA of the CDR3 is TGTGCCAGCAGCCCGGGACAGGGTTTCCATCAGCCCCAGCATTTT. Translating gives CASSPGQGFHQPQHF.

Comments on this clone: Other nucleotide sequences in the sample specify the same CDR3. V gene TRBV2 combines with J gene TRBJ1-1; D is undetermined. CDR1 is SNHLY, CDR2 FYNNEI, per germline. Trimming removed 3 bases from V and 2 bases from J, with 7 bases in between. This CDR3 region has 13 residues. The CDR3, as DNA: TGTGCCAGCAGTGAGTTAGAAAACACTGAAGCTTTCTTT. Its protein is CASSELENTEAFF.

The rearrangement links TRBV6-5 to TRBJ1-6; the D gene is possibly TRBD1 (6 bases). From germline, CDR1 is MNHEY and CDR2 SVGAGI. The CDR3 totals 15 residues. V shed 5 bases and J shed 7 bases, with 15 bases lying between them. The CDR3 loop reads CASSRDNYPNSPLHF. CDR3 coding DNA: TGTGCCAGCAGTCGGGACAACTATCCCAATTCACCCCTCCACTTT.